The rows below give T cell receptor beta chains drawn from one sample of a study of shared clonotypes between healthy human individuals. Clones were read by immunoSEQ multiplex PCR, and TCRdb kept only the in-frame ones, dropping some. The sample has approximately 2,000,000 clones, 80% to 95% seen once. Sequencing was carried out using naive CD8+ T cells from PBMCs. The receptors were gathered from a man aged 18 to 35 in good health. Some clones in this sample may be carry-over from other donors' samples. Each CDR3 is given with its conserved first and last residue. Fields, in order: J gene, clone size, V gene, D gene, CDR3 DNA, CDR3 protein. A D gene is named only where the DNA matches it firmly. The size field is filled for only some rows; it gives once, few, many or a size class.

J gene: TRBJ2-7
clone size: NA
V gene: TRBV5-1
D gene: TRBD2
CDR3 DNA: TGCGCCAGCAGCGAGGGACTAGCGGGAGGCTACGAGCAGTACTTC
CDR3 protein: CASSEGLAGGYEQYF

J gene: TRBJ2-3
clone size: NA
V gene: TRBV9
D gene: NA
CDR3 DNA: TGTGCCAGCAGCGGCGGGACCCCCACAGATACGCAGTATTTT
CDR3 protein: CASSGGTPTDTQYF

J gene: TRBJ2-5
clone size: NA
V gene: TRBV9
D gene: TRBD1
CDR3 DNA: TGTGCCAGCGGGGACAGACAAGAGACCCAGTACTTC
CDR3 protein: CASGDRQETQYF

J gene: TRBJ2-3
clone size: NA
V gene: TRBV10-1
D gene: NA
CDR3 DNA: TGCGCCAGCAGTCCCTCTTTGGGTCGTCCCCTAACAGATACGCAGTATTTT
CDR3 protein: CASSPSLGRPLTDTQYF

J gene: TRBJ2-1
clone size: NA
V gene: TRBV10-1
D gene: NA
CDR3 DNA: TGCGCCAGCAGCCCAGGGCAGGGTGAGCAGTTCTTC
CDR3 protein: CASSPGQGEQFF

J gene: TRBJ1-1
clone size: NA
V gene: TRBV6-5
D gene: NA
CDR3 DNA: TGTGCCAGCAGCCGAGGGACCCGGAACACTGAAGCTTTCTTT
CDR3 protein: CASSRGTRNTEAFF

J gene: TRBJ2-7
clone size: NA
V gene: TRBV2
D gene: NA
CDR3 DNA: TGTGCCAGCAGTGAAGCGTCGCGGGACGAGCAGTACTTC
CDR3 protein: CASSEASRDEQYF

J gene: TRBJ1-5
clone size: NA
V gene: TRBV9
D gene: TRBD1
CDR3 DNA: TGTGCCAGCAGCGCCGGACAGGGGACAAATCAGCCCCAGCATTTT
CDR3 protein: CASSAGQGTNQPQHF

J gene: TRBJ2-7
clone size: NA
V gene: TRBV2
D gene: NA
CDR3 DNA: TGTGCCAGCAGTGAAGGATACGAGCAGTACTTC
CDR3 protein: CASSEGYEQYF

J gene: TRBJ2-1
clone size: once
V gene: TRBV19
D gene: NA
CDR3 DNA: TGTGCCAGCACTTCCCTTGGGGGGAGGATCGATGAGCAGTTCTTC
CDR3 protein: CASTSLGGRIDEQFF

J gene: TRBJ2-5
clone size: NA
V gene: TRBV7-9
D gene: TRBD2
CDR3 DNA: TGTGCCAGCAGCTTAGGTACTAGCGGCCCCCCGGACTTC
CDR3 protein: CASSLGTSGPPDF

J gene: TRBJ1-1
clone size: NA
V gene: TRBV27
D gene: NA
CDR3 DNA: TGTGCCAGCTCCTTTAGAGTGAACACTGAAGCTTTCTTT
CDR3 protein: CASSFRVNTEAFF

J gene: TRBJ1-2
clone size: NA
V gene: TRBV28
D gene: NA
CDR3 DNA: TGTGCCAGCAGTTCGGCAGGAGAAACTAACTATGGCTACACCTTC
CDR3 protein: CASSSAGETNYGYTF

J gene: TRBJ2-5
clone size: NA
V gene: TRBV9
D gene: TRBD1
CDR3 DNA: TGTGCCAGCAGCGTAGAGGGACAGCCTCAAGAGACCCAGTACTTC
CDR3 protein: CASSVEGQPQETQYF

J gene: TRBJ2-5
clone size: NA
V gene: TRBV27
D gene: NA
CDR3 DNA: TGTGCCAGCAGTCACCGGATTGGGGAGACCCAGTACTTC
CDR3 protein: CASSHRIGETQYF

J gene: TRBJ2-3
clone size: NA
V gene: TRBV19
D gene: TRBD2
CDR3 DNA: TGTGCCAGTAGTACCAGGGCGGGAGCGGCAGATACGCAGTATTTT
CDR3 protein: CASSTRAGAADTQYF

J gene: TRBJ1-4
clone size: NA
V gene: TRBV28
D gene: NA
CDR3 DNA: TGTGCCAGCACCGACACGCTTGGGAGGGCGGAAGAAAAACTGTTTTTT
CDR3 protein: CASTDTLGRAEEKLFF

J gene: TRBJ2-1
clone size: once
V gene: TRBV21-1
D gene: NA
CDR3 DNA: TGTGCCAGCAGCACCCAACAAACAAAAGGACAGGTGACCTACAATGAGCAGTTCTTC
CDR3 protein: CASSTQQTKGQVTYNEQFF

J gene: TRBJ2-1
clone size: NA
V gene: TRBV19
D gene: TRBD1
CDR3 DNA: TGTGCCAGTAGTCCGGACAGGGGATTCAATGAGCAGTTCTTC
CDR3 protein: CASSPDRGFNEQFF

J gene: TRBJ2-7
clone size: NA
V gene: TRBV6-5
D gene: TRBD1
CDR3 DNA: TGTGCCAGCAGAGCCGGGACAGGCCCCTACGAGCAGTACTTC
CDR3 protein: CASRAGTGPYEQYF

J gene: TRBJ2-7
clone size: NA
V gene: TRBV2
D gene: TRBD2
CDR3 DNA: TGTGCCAGCAGTGGATTGGATAGCGGGAGTCCTTACGAGCAGTACTTC
CDR3 protein: CASSGLDSGSPYEQYF

J gene: TRBJ1-5
clone size: NA
V gene: TRBV9
D gene: NA
CDR3 DNA: TGTGCCAGCAGCGTAGGGGGAACTACCCTTCAGCCCCAGCATTTT
CDR3 protein: CASSVGGTTLQPQHF

J gene: TRBJ2-1
clone size: NA
V gene: TRBV28
D gene: TRBD1
CDR3 DNA: TGTGCCAGCAGTTCAGGACAGGGTGGGGATGAGCAGTTCTTC
CDR3 protein: CASSSGQGGDEQFF

J gene: TRBJ2-7
clone size: NA
V gene: TRBV7-9
D gene: NA
CDR3 DNA: TGTGCCAGCAGCCCCCTGGCAATTGGATACGAGCAGTACTTC
CDR3 protein: CASSPLAIGYEQYF

J gene: TRBJ2-1
clone size: NA
V gene: TRBV27
D gene: TRBD2
CDR3 DNA: TGTGCCAGCAGTTTATTCCTGGGGGGGTCAGGCAATGAGCAGTTCTTC
CDR3 protein: CASSLFLGGSGNEQFF

J gene: TRBJ1-1
clone size: once
V gene: TRBV25-1
D gene: NA
CDR3 DNA: TGTGCCAGCAGTGAATTTGAAATGAACACTGAAGCTTTCTTT
CDR3 protein: CASSEFEMNTEAFF